This T cell receptor (beta chain) was profiled in a study of cytomegalovirus exposure and HLA in healthy donors. Turning to the study itself: Genotyping showed approximately 81% of roughly 390 donors falling in the Caucasian-associated ancestry cluster.

The PCR ran on 60 Vbeta and 13 Jbeta primers. TCRdb keeps only in-frame clones here, not all; method: immunoSEQ multiplex PCR. The sample comprises over 200,000 clones, more than 65% of which are singletons, and about 1.9% rests with the top ten. Germline CDR1 and CDR2: SQVTM and ANQGSEA. V was shortened by 4 bases and J by 3 bases, with 9 bases between the two germline ends. This CDR3 has 12 amino acids. A remark on this clone: Its cognate antigen is unknown.

Whole-study results and caveats: V- and J-gene trimming in TCR beta was tied to a missense DCLRE1C variant by an analysis performed later. A later analysis reportedly found fewer N-insertions in an Asian-associated ancestry cluster than the approximately 700-donor mean. An assumption of roughly uniform sequencing depth across donors underlay the presence/absence analyses.

The TCR comes from a woman aged 25 to 39 in good health and CMV-seronegative. The chain combines TRBV29-1 with TRBJ1-1; TRBD1 is a possible D gene (6 bases). Sequencing was done on a sample of PBMCs. CDR3 region: CSVGNRDTEAFF. The CDR3 nucleotides read TGCAGCGTTGGGAACAGGGACACTGAAGCTTTCTTT.